The present entry profiles one TCR beta chain with its context. Its antigen is currently not known. Base quality data are lacking; no much larger clone is found one base away. For TCRbeta CDR3 sequencing, genomic DNA was extracted from sorted cells using the QIAGEN DNeasy Blood and Tissue Kit. High-throughput TCRbeta CDR3 sequencing, which included PCR amplification with bias correction and internal controls, was done commercially through immunoSEQ. In the source study's methods: Unique productive TCRbeta sequences were defined by CDR3 nucleotide sequence when primers matched and otherwise by CDR3 amino acid sequence together with Vbeta and Jbeta genes. As a correction for sorting error, sequences shared between sorted populations at a frequency ratio of 2:1 or less were discarded, and the remaining shared sequences were assigned to the higher population. A sequence counted as donor-reactive if, in CFSE-low cells, the sequence had a frequency of at least 0.01% and was expanded at least 5-fold compared with unstimulated cells. Jensen-Shannon divergence calculated on the top 100 TCRbeta sequences ranked by frequency was used to measure repertoire divergence. For any sample with multiple sequencing runs, sorting error was corrected in each run separately before the runs were pooled. TCRdb provides this immuneACCESS table in a form limited to in-frame rearrangements. Some clones are lacking; in checked studies, under half of them reflect an unresolved V gene, and why the rest are absent is not known. The V and J calls and the clone size are those of that table, but D and trimming were determined from the DNA. Present in this sample are 60,000 to 65,000 clones, under 98% of which were seen just once. The ten largest clones add up to approximately 0.34% of the sample.

The CDR3, cysteine through phenylalanine, is 16 amino acids long. The only DNA kept is the CDR3, 48 bases in frame from the first base. Clipping removes 6 bases from V and 1 base from J, with 8 as the unmatched junction base count. The CDR1 and CDR2 encoded by the germline V gene (reference sequence) are LNHDA and SQIVND. This sample is part of a study of Tregs in tolerant kidney transplant recipients (dated by TCRdb to about 2019). General notes on the study: The transplants used related donors along with nonmyeloablative bone marrow transplantation, and in the human trials mixed chimerism was transient. Before combined kidney and bone marrow transplantation, this study identified donor-specific regulatory T cells using TCRbeta sequencing and then followed those same cells after transplant. What the study reported, not specific to this receptor: Because only a small number of patients were included, the study had limitations, and the results will need to be validated in larger populations as well as under other immunosuppression protocols. In tolerant patients, the expansion of donor-specific Tregs was greater than global Treg expansion, suggesting that the expansion was antigen-driven rather than nonspecific. Expanding Tregs with activated donor B cells appeared to identify the most biologically relevant and donor-specific TCRbeta repertoire. Although technical replication error seemed to be minimal, the question of biological reproducibility was not addressed directly. For some patients, the PCR primers changed as time went on, which meant samples from those patients could not be compared with one another at the nucleotide level.

The sample's time point, from its label and the paper: blood sample drawn before combined kidney and bone marrow transplant. Unstimulated Tregs (CD4+CD25+CD127-), CD4+ non-Tregs (CD4+CD25-), CD4 and CD8 cells were FACS-sorted from thawed PBMCs. Thawed PBMCs were rested overnight at 37 degrees C with about 200 IU/ml IL-2 before Treg sorting. The patients were a few recipients of combined kidney and bone marrow transplants from the ITN036ST trial, and samples were available only for these trial subjects. Healthy control blood was processed to PBMCs with a Ficoll density gradient and then cryopreserved, whereas patient PBMCs were collected both before and after transplant.

The chain is assembled from TRBV19 and TRBJ2-3; 9 nucleotides in the junction match TRBD2. This clonotype originated in a human donor who received a combined kidney and bone marrow transplant. The source was Tregs from blood, collected before the transplant. The DNA sequence is TGTGCCAGTAGAAGGATTAGCGGGGGCCGCACAGATACGCAGTATTTT. Translation gives CASRRISGGRTDTQYF.